These 6 T cell receptor beta chains share one sample of origin, sequenced in a study of T cells after yellow fever vaccination (dated by TCRdb to about 2019). The method was 5' RACE. Sequencing was performed on an Illumina NovaSeq 6000. Using fastp at Q25 and MiXCR, TCRdb reprocessed the public reads and kept productive beta chains. Entries are consolidated by CDR3 protein sequence, retaining the most common genes and DNA. Present in this sample are some 250,000 distinct CDR3 sequences, about 3.9% of which were seen just once. About a fifth of the sample is held by the ten biggest clonotypes. The sample's treatment or condition label, decoded: live attenuated yellow fever vaccine strain. The material sequenced was PBMCs, taken 15 days after the yellow fever booster vaccination. Receptors were obtained from a man aged 18 to 30 who received the YFV17D yellow fever vaccine.

The table lists this clonotype with many counts. The rearrangement links TRBV4-3 to TRBJ2-5; 7 bases are shared with TRBD1. There are 16 residues in the CDR3. Looked up from germline, CDR1 is LGHNA and CDR2 is YSLEER. After removal of 1 base from V and 5 bases from J, the junction contained 10 bases not matched to a gene. The CDR3 nucleotides are TGCGCCAGCAGCCAAGGTTCGGGACAGCTGGGCGAGACCCAGTACTTC. Amino acid sequence: CASSQGSGQLGETQYF.

This clonotype has a handful of counts. V usage is TRBV7-6 and J usage is TRBJ2-1; D unresolved. V lost 5 bases, J lost 9 bases, and 11 bases lay in between. Germline V gene sequence: CDR1 SGHVS, CDR2 FNYEAQ. The length of the CDR3 is 12 residues. CDR3 amino acids: CASSPVSGEQFF. The DNA for the CDR3 is TGTGCCAGCAGCCCTGTTTCGGGTGAGCAGTTCTTC.

Ten or more counts support this clonotype. The chain links TRBV6-6 to TRBJ2-1; 7 bases fit TRBD1. Germline V gives CDR1 MNHNY, CDR2 SVGAGI (reference sequence). V shed 5 bases, J shed 0 bases, and the junction held 10 bases outside the gene matches. The length of the CDR3 is 17 residues. The CDR3 region is CASSPSRTGSSYNEQFF. The DNA of the CDR3 is TGTGCCAGCAGTCCCTCGAGGACAGGTAGCTCCTACAATGAGCAGTTCTTC.

This clonotype was observed at least ten times. The rearrangement uses TRBV7-2 and TRBJ2-5, with TRBD1 matching over 8 bases. Germline loops: CDR1 SGHTA, CDR2 FQGNSA. V lost 2 bases to trimming and J lost 4 bases; unmatched junction nucleotides: 9. The CDR3 has 16 amino acids. CDR3 nucleotides: TGTGCCAGCAGCTTATTCCCGCACGGACAGGGAGAGACCCAGTACTTC. This encodes CASSLFPHGQGETQYF.

This clonotype was observed at least ten times. The chain has TRBV29-1 and TRBJ2-7; weak D call: TRBD1 (6 bases). The CDR3 has 13 residues. Germline loops: CDR1 SQVTM, CDR2 ANQGSEA. V shed 4 bases and J shed 2 bases, with 12 bases lying between them. In DNA, the CDR3 is TGCAGCGTTGTGACAGGCTCCGCCTACGAGCAGTACTTC. This translates into CSVVTGSAYEQYF.

There are many counts of this clonotype. This chain uses TRBV7-9 with TRBJ2-1, with TRBD1 as a possible D gene (5 bases). Trimming took 3 bases from V and 9 from J, leaving 15 bases between them. The V gene's germline CDR1 is SEHNR and CDR2 FQNEAQ (reference sequence). The CDR3 sequence is 14 residues long. The CDR3: CASSFVGRDSEQFF. The CDR3 nucleotides read TGTGCCAGCAGCTTCGTAGGTCGAGACAGTGAGCAGTTCTTC. Combining the CDR3 with reference TRBV7-9 and TRBJ2-1 gives the whole variable domain DTGVSQNPRHKITKRGQNVTFRCDPISEHNRLYWYRQTLGQGPEFLTYFQNEAQLEKSRLLSDRFSAERPKGSFSTLEIQRTEQGDSAMYLCASSFVGRDSEQFFGPGTRLTVL.